This T cell receptor (beta chain) originates from a study of blood T cell repertoires in COVID-19. Overall study: Sites in the United States, Italy and Spain provided acute and convalescent COVID-19 samples. The cDNA or gDNA used as material had been derived from T cells, B-cell-depleted T cells, or PBMCs.

Germline trimming cut 5 bases from V and 5 bases from J; bases unmatched to any gene: 7. Germline V gene sequence: CDR1 SGHRS, CDR2 YFSETQ. The CDR3 sequence is 15 residues long. Profiling relied on immunoSEQ multiplex PCR, and the TCRdb table lists in-frame clones only, not all of them. This table holds about 200,000 clones, approximately 83% found once. Material: peripheral blood. The V call is TRBV5-1, the J call TRBJ2-3, with TRBD2 matching over 11 bases. The clonotype comes from a man aged 60-69 years with acute or convalescent COVID-19. CDR3 loop: CASRVAGGTGDTQYF. The CDR3 region has the DNA TGCGCCAGCAGAGTAGCGGGAGGGACGGGAGATACGCAGTATTTT.